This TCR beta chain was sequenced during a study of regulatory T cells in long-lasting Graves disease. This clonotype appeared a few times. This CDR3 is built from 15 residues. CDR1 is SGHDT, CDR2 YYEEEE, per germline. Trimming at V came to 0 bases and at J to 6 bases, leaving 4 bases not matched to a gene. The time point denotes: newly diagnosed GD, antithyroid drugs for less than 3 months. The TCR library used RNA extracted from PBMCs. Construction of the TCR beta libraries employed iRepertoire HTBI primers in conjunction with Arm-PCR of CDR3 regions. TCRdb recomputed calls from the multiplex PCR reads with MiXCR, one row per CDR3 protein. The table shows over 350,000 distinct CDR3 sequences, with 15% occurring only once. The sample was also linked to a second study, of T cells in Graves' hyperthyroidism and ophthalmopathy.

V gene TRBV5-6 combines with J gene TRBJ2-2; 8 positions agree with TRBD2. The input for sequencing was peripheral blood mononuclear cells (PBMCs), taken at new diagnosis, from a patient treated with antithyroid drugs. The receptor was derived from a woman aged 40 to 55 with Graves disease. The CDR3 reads CASSLEPGGAGELFF. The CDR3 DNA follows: TGTGCCAGCAGCTTGGAGCCGGGAGGGGCCGGGGAGCTGTTTTTT.